This is a list of T cell receptor beta chains from one sample in a study of shared clonotypes between healthy human individuals. Only in-frame clones appear in the TCRdb table, and some are missing; sequencing was by immunoSEQ multiplex PCR. Here the sample spans 950,000 to 1,200,000 clones, about 80% being singletons. Sequencing was done on a sample of memory CD4+ T cells from PBMCs. All receptors come from a man younger than 35 in good health. Some clones in this sample may be carry-over from other donors' samples. Both conserved end residues are part of each CDR3. The order of the fields is D gene, clone size, V gene, J gene, CDR3 DNA, CDR3 protein. A D gene is named only where the DNA matches it firmly. The size field is filled for only some rows; it gives once, few, many or a size class.

>TRBD2|NA|TRBV11-2|TRBJ2-7
TGTGCCAGCAGCCGTCGTTTAGCGGGAGACGACGAGCAGTACTTC
CASSRRLAGDDEQYF
>NA|once|TRBV18|TRBJ2-3
TGTGCCAGCTCACCACTCGGTCAGGGAGGTATCGGCACAGATACGCAGTATTTT
CASSPLGQGGIGTDTQYF
>TRBD1|NA|TRBV29-1|TRBJ1-2
TGCAGCGTTCGAAGGACAGGGGGTCGAGGTGGCTACACCTTC
CSVRRTGGRGGYTF
>TRBD1|NA|TRBV7-9|TRBJ1-1
TGTGCCAGCAGCATTAGACAGGGGGGGACTGAAGCTTTCTTT
CASSIRQGGTEAFF
>TRBD1|NA|TRBV2|TRBJ2-5
TGTGCCAGCAGTGGGGACAGAGAGACCCAGTACTTC
CASSGDRETQYF
>NA|NA|TRBV28|TRBJ2-5
TGTGCCAGCAGTTTGGACAGCGGTCGAGAGACCCAGTACTTC
CASSLDSGRETQYF
>TRBD1|few|TRBV2|TRBJ1-4
TGTGCCAGCAGGGGGGACAGGACTAATGAAAAACTGTTTTTT
CASRGDRTNEKLFF
>NA|NA|TRBV28|TRBJ2-7
TGTGCCAGCAGTCTGTGGCAGGGTGTCAACTTAGCCTACGAGCAGTACTTC
CASSLWQGVNLAYEQYF
>TRBD2|NA|TRBV10-1|TRBJ2-3
TGCGCCAGCAGTGACCCAGCGGGAGCGGCCGGCACAGATACGCAGTATTTT
CASSDPAGAAGTDTQYF
>TRBD2|NA|TRBV28|TRBJ2-1
TGTGCCAGCATCGATCTAGCGGGAGGCTCCAGCTCCTACAATGAGCAGTTCTTC
CASIDLAGGSSSYNEQFF
>TRBD1|once|TRBV18|TRBJ1-4
TGTGCCAGCTCGCCCGGGACAGGTGGTGAAAAACTGTTTTTT
CASSPGTGGEKLFF
>NA|once|TRBV9|TRBJ2-6
TGTGCCAGCAGCACAGGGTCTGGGGCCAACGTCCTGACTTTC
CASSTGSGANVLTF
>TRBD1|few|TRBV5-1|TRBJ2-3
TGCGCCAGCAGCTTTTCAAGACAGGGGGCGGGTAACGCAGATACGCAGTATTTT
CASSFSRQGAGNADTQYF
>NA|NA|TRBV15|TRBJ2-7
TGTGCCACCAGCAGAGATAGACAGTACGAGCAGTACTTC
CATSRDRQYEQYF
>TRBD1|NA|TRBV7-9|TRBJ1-3
TGTGCCAGCCGGGGGACAGGCTATGGAAACACCATATATTTT
CASRGTGYGNTIYF
>TRBD2|few|TRBV7-3|TRBJ2-3
TGTGCCAGCAGCCTGACTAGCGGGACCAGCACAGATACGCAGTATTTT
CASSLTSGTSTDTQYF
>TRBD2|NA|TRBV9|TRBJ2-5
TGTGCCAGCAGCGTAGGCTGGGGGGGGCAAGAGACCCAGTACTTC
CASSVGWGGQETQYF
>NA|NA|TRBV15|TRBJ2-7
TGTGCCACCAGCAGAGACAGGGGTCTCTACGAGCAGTACTTC
CATSRDRGLYEQYF
>TRBD2|NA|TRBV7-2|TRBJ2-7
TGTGCCATTAACACTCAACCGGGGGGGAAGCCACAACTGTACTTC
CAINTQPGGKPQLYF
>TRBD2|NA|TRBV4-2|TRBJ2-7
TGTGCCAGCAGCCACTCCGGGACTAGCGACGAGCAGTACTTC
CASSHSGTSDEQYF
>TRBD1|NA|TRBV28|TRBJ1-3
TGTGCCAGCAGCCCTGGGACAGCGTATACGGACACCATATATTTT
CASSPGTAYTDTIYF